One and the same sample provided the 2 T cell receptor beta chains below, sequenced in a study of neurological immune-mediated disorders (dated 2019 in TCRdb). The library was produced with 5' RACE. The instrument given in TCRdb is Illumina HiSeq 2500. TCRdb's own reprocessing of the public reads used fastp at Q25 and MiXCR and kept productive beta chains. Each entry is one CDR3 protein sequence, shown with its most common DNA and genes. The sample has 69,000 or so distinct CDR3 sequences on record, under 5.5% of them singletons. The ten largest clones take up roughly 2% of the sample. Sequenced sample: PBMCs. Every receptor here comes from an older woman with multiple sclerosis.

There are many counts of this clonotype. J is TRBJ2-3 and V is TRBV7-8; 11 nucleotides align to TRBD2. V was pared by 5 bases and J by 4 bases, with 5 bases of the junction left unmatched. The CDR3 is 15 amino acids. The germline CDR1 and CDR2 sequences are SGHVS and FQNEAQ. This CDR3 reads CASSVTSGSSDTQYF. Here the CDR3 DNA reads TGTGCCAGCAGCGTAACTAGCGGGAGTTCAGATACGCAGTATTTT.

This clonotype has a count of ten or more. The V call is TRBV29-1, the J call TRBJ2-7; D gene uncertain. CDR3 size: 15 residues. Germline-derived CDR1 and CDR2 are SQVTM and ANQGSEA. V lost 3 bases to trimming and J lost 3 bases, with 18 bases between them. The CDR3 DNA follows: TGCAGCGTTGATAACCGGAAGGAGAGTGACTACGAGCAGTACTTC. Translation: CSVDNRKESDYEQYF.